This is a list of T cell receptor beta chains from one sample in a study of T cell responses to AZD1222 COVID-19 vaccine. This table comes from immunoSEQ multiplex PCR, and its TCRdb copy is limited to in-frame clones, with some not included. The sample lists 150,000 to 200,000 clones; 85% to 90% were seen once. The material was peripheral blood, obtained on day 0 of AZD1222 vaccination. The receptors come from an adult in good health. The CDR3 runs from the conserved cysteine through the conserved F or W. Each record gives: D gene, J gene, clone size, V gene, CDR3 DNA, CDR3 protein. D genes are given only for firm matches. For some rows the clone size is stated as once, few or many, or as a class when expanded; others skip it.

D: TRBD1
J: TRBJ1-2
size: -
V: TRBV7-3
DNA: TGTGCCAGCAGCTCCCTGGACAGGGAGGACTATGGCTACACCTTC
CDR3: CASSSLDREDYGYTF

D: TRBD1
J: TRBJ2-7
size: -
V: TRBV6-5
DNA: TGTGCCAGCAGTACACGGGACAGGGGCTCCTACGAGCAGTACTTC
CDR3: CASSTRDRGSYEQYF

D: -
J: TRBJ2-3
size: -
V: TRBV21-1
DNA: TGTGCCAGCATCACCACAGATACGCAGTATTTT
CDR3: CASITTDTQYF

D: TRBD1
J: TRBJ1-2
size: -
V: TRBV18
DNA: TGTGCCAGCTCACCGGACAGGGATAATGGCTACACCTTC
CDR3: CASSPDRDNGYTF

D: -
J: TRBJ2-5
size: -
V: TRBV30
DNA: TGTGCCTGGAGGGACCAAGAGACCCAGTACTTC
CDR3: CAWRDQETQYF

D: TRBD1
J: TRBJ2-1
size: -
V: TRBV28
DNA: TGTGCCAGCAGTGCACAGGGGCTTCGCAATGAGCAGTTCTTC
CDR3: CASSAQGLRNEQFF

D: -
J: TRBJ2-7
size: many
V: TRBV2
DNA: TGTGCCAGCAGTGAGAGGGGCAGGGTTCAAGAGCAGTACTTC
CDR3: CASSERGRVQEQYF

D: -
J: TRBJ1-1
size: once
V: TRBV18
DNA: TGTGCCAGCTCACCACCAAGCGTGATTAAGAACACTGAAGCTTTCTTT
CDR3: CASSPPSVIKNTEAFF

D: -
J: TRBJ2-3
size: -
V: TRBV2
DNA: TGTGCCAGCAGTGAAGGAGATACGCAGTATTTT
CDR3: CASSEGDTQYF

D: -
J: TRBJ2-1
size: -
V: TRBV6-2/TRBV6-3
DNA: TGTGCCAGCAGTTTCCTGCGGGACACATACAATGAGCAGTTCTTC
CDR3: CASSFLRDTYNEQFF

D: -
J: TRBJ1-2
size: few
V: TRBV9
DNA: TGTGCCAGCAGCGTAGATCCCGACCCTAACTATGGCTACACCTTC
CDR3: CASSVDPDPNYGYTF

D: -
J: TRBJ1-2
size: -
V: TRBV19
DNA: TGTGCCAGTAGGTCCGAAGGGTACTATGGCTACACCTTC
CDR3: CASRSEGYYGYTF

D: TRBD2
J: TRBJ2-3
size: once
V: TRBV7-9
DNA: TGTGCCAGCAGCGTAGCGGGAGGACGCACAGATACGCAGTATTTT
CDR3: CASSVAGGRTDTQYF

D: TRBD1
J: TRBJ1-3
size: -
V: TRBV5-1
DNA: TGCGCCAGCAGCCACGGGGGACAGGGAAATGGGAACACCATATATTTT
CDR3: CASSHGGQGNGNTIYF

D: -
J: TRBJ2-7
size: -
V: TRBV19
DNA: TGTGCCAGTAAAATTAGATTGGGGGACGCCTACGAGCAGTACTTC
CDR3: CASKIRLGDAYEQYF

D: TRBD2
J: TRBJ2-7
size: -
V: TRBV6-5
DNA: TGTGCCAGCAAAGTGCAGCGGGGGGACTACGAGCAGTACTTC
CDR3: CASKVQRGDYEQYF

D: -
J: TRBJ1-4
size: once
V: TRBV5-5
DNA: TGTGCCAGCAGCCCCGGACCGACTTTTCCTATTGAAAAACTGTTTTTT
CDR3: CASSPGPTFPIEKLFF

D: TRBD1
J: TRBJ1-5
size: once
V: TRBV19
DNA: TGTGCCAGTAGTCCGGGGACAGGGAGAGACCAGCCCCAGCATTTT
CDR3: CASSPGTGRDQPQHF

D: -
J: TRBJ1-2
size: -
V: TRBV6-1
DNA: TGTGCCAGCAGTGAAATTGGCTACACCTTC
CDR3: CASSEIGYTF

D: TRBD1
J: TRBJ2-7
size: -
V: TRBV6-1
DNA: TGTGCCAGCAGTGAAGCAGGGGGACAGACGTACGAGCAGTACTTC
CDR3: CASSEAGGQTYEQYF

D: -
J: TRBJ1-6
size: -
V: TRBV10-3
DNA: TGTGCCATCAGTGACTCGCCAGGGGAGAATTCACCCCTCCACTTT
CDR3: CAISDSPGENSPLHF

D: -
J: TRBJ2-7
size: -
V: TRBV6-1
DNA: TGTGCCAGCAGTGAGCCGCCGTGGAACGAGCAGTACTTC
CDR3: CASSEPPWNEQYF

D: -
J: TRBJ1-2
size: -
V: TRBV5-1
DNA: TGCGCCAGCAGCCCTAACCCGACGGGCTATGGCTACACCTTC
CDR3: CASSPNPTGYGYTF

D: -
J: TRBJ2-6
size: once
V: TRBV11-2
DNA: TGTGCCAGCAGCCTCTACAGGGCTGGGGCCAACGTCCTGACTTTC
CDR3: CASSLYRAGANVLTF

D: TRBD1
J: TRBJ1-2
size: few
V: TRBV30
DNA: TGTGCCAACGACAGGGGGCAGAGCTATGGCTACACCTTC
CDR3: CANDRGQSYGYTF

D: -
J: TRBJ2-2
size: -
V: TRBV9
DNA: TGTGCCAGCAGCGTAGAGGCCGGGGAGCTGTTTTTT
CDR3: CASSVEAGELFF

D: -
J: TRBJ2-5
size: once
V: TRBV7-9
DNA: TGTGCCAGCAGCTTTTTCCCCGGGTTGGAGACCCAGTACTTC
CDR3: CASSFFPGLETQYF

D: -
J: TRBJ1-1
size: few
V: TRBV2
DNA: TGTGCCAGCAGTGTGAGAACTGAAGCTTTCTTT
CDR3: CASSVRTEAFF

D: -
J: TRBJ1-6
size: -
V: TRBV7-9
DNA: TGTGCCAGCAGCTTAGCCCAGGGGCCCCTCCACTTT
CDR3: CASSLAQGPLHF

D: TRBD1
J: TRBJ1-2
size: few
V: TRBV25-1
DNA: TGTGCCAGCAGTGAGCGCTGGACAGGGGGGGATGGCTACACCTTC
CDR3: CASSERWTGGDGYTF

D: -
J: TRBJ1-2
size: -
V: TRBV19
DNA: TGTGCCAGTAGTATAAGTCGGACTGGAGGTGGGGGCTACACCTTC
CDR3: CASSISRTGGGGYTF

D: -
J: TRBJ2-7
size: -
V: TRBV21-1
DNA: TGTGCCAGCATCCAAGCCAGCGGATCTACCTACGAGCAGTACTTC
CDR3: CASIQASGSTYEQYF

D: TRBD2
J: TRBJ2-1
size: -
V: TRBV5-1
DNA: TGCGCCAGCAGCTCCGGGACTAGCGGCTACAATGAGCAGTTCTTC
CDR3: CASSSGTSGYNEQFF

D: -
J: TRBJ2-7
size: -
V: TRBV10-1
DNA: TGCGCCAGCAGTAAGGACGGAACGTACGAGCAGTACTTC
CDR3: CASSKDGTYEQYF

D: TRBD1
J: TRBJ1-6
size: -
V: TRBV18
DNA: TGTGCCAGCTCATCATCCGGGACAGGGCTTAATTCACCCCTCCACTTT
CDR3: CASSSSGTGLNSPLHF

D: TRBD1
J: TRBJ1-3
size: -
V: TRBV2
DNA: TGTGCCAGCAGCATCGGGACAGGAAAGGCAAACACCATATATTTT
CDR3: CASSIGTGKANTIYF

D: -
J: TRBJ2-5
size: -
V: TRBV9
DNA: TGTGCCAGCAGCGTAGGTCTTGTGGCAGAAGAGACCCAGTACTTC
CDR3: CASSVGLVAEETQYF

D: TRBD2
J: TRBJ2-2
size: -
V: TRBV9
DNA: TGTGCCAGCAGCGTACGGACGGGGGGTACCGGGGAGCTGTTTTTT
CDR3: CASSVRTGGTGELFF

D: -
J: TRBJ1-2
size: -
V: TRBV9
DNA: TGTGCCAGCAGCACTCTAGGGTCCATCTATGGCTACACCTTC
CDR3: CASSTLGSIYGYTF

D: TRBD2
J: TRBJ2-2
size: -
V: TRBV10-2
DNA: TGCGCCAGCAGAGCTAGCGGGGGGCGTGCCGGGGAGCTGTTTTTT
CDR3: CASRASGGRAGELFF

D: TRBD1
J: TRBJ1-3
size: -
V: TRBV11-1
DNA: TGTGCCAGCAGCTTCTCCGCAGGGGGCGGAAACACCATATATTTT
CDR3: CASSFSAGGGNTIYF

D: -
J: TRBJ1-6
size: -
V: TRBV28
DNA: TGTGCCAGCAGTTTTAACAGGCCGGATAATTCACCCCTCCACTTT
CDR3: CASSFNRPDNSPLHF

D: -
J: TRBJ1-2
size: -
V: TRBV10-3
DNA: TGTGCCATCAGTGAGTATCAGGCTGGCTATGGCTACACCTTC
CDR3: CAISEYQAGYGYTF